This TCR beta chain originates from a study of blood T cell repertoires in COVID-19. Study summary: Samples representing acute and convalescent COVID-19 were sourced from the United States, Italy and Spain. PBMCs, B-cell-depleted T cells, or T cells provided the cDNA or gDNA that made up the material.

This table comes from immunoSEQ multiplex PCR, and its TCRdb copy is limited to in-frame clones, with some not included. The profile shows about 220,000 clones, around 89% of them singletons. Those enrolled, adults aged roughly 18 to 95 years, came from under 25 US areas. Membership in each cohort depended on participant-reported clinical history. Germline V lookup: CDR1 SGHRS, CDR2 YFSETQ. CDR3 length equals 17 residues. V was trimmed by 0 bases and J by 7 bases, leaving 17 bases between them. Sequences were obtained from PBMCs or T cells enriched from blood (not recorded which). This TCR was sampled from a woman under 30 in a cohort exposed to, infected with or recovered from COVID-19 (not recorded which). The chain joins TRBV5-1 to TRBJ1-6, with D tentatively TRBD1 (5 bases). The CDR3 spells CASSLAGGDGRNSPLHF. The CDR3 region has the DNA TGCGCCAGCAGCTTGGCCGGTGGGGACGGGAGAAATTCACCCCTCCACTTT.